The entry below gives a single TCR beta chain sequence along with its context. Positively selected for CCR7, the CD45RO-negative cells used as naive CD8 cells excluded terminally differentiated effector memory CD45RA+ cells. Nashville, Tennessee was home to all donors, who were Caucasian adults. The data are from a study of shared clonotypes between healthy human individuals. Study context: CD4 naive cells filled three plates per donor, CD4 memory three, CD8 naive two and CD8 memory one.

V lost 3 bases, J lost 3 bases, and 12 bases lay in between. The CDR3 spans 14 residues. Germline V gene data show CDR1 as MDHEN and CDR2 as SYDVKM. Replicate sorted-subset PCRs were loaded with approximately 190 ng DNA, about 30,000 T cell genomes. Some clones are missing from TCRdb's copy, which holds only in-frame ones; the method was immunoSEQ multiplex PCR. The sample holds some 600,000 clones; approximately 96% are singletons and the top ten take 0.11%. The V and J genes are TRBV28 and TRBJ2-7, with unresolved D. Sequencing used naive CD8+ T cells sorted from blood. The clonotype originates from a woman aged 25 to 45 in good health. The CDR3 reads CASSFPGSFYEQYF. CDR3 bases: TGTGCCAGCAGTTTCCCTGGCTCCTTCTACGAGCAGTACTTC.